This passage covers 32 T cell receptor beta chains from one sample sequenced in a study of technical replicates of blood from several donors. This table comes from immunoSEQ multiplex PCR, and its TCRdb copy is limited to in-frame clones, with some not included. The data contain nearly 80,000 clones, 85% to 95% of them singletons. Sequenced sample: T cells isolated from PBMCs. All receptors come from a human donor in good health.

The chain is built from TRBV15 and TRBJ2-7, with D uncertain. In germline, CDR1 is LNHNV, CDR2 YYDKDF (reference sequence). The CDR3 is 15 amino acids. The V gene lost 1 base and the J gene lost 9 bases, with 19 bases spanning the gap. Here the CDR3 DNA reads TGTGCCACCAGCAGAGGTAGAGAATCCTACGAGTGGCAGTACTTC. Encoded protein: CATSRGRESYEWQYF. Variable domain in full (rest from reference TRBV15 and TRBJ2-7): DAMVIQNPRYQVTQFGKPVTLSCSQTLNHNVMYWYQQKSSQAPKLLFHYYDKDFNNEADTPDNFQSRRPNTSFCFLDIRSPGLGDTAMYLCATSRGRESYEWQYFGPGTRLTVT.

This clone was recorded once. This sequence joins TRBV18 and TRBJ2-7, with 8 bases matching TRBD2. Germline V gives CDR1 KGHSH, CDR2 LQKENI. V lost 6 bases and J lost 5; bases outside the gene matches: 6. This CDR3 is built from 13 residues. The CDR3 DNA is TGTGCCAGCTCCACACAAGCGGGAGACGAGCAGTACTTC. Translated, it gives CASSTQAGDEQYF.

The chain couples TRBV7-9 to TRBJ2-1; possibly TRBD2 for D (5 bases). The CDR3 consists of 15 residues. The ends were cut back, 5 bases at V and 0 bases at J, with 11 bases in the middle. The V gene's germline CDR1 is SEHNR and CDR2 FQNEAQ (reference sequence). The chain's CDR3 is CASSPGLSSYNEQFF. In DNA form, the CDR3 reads TGTGCCAGCAGCCCCGGACTGAGCTCCTACAATGAGCAGTTCTTC.

Written as DNA, the CDR3 is TGTGCCTGGACTCGAACGGGGGTTAGTGAGCAGTTCTTC. Encoded protein: CAWTRTGVSEQFF. V and J are TRBV30 and TRBJ2-1; D is possibly TRBD2 (6 bases). V was trimmed by 4 bases and J by 9 bases, leaving 16 bases between them. CDR3 length: 13 residues. Germline-derived CDR1 and CDR2 are GTSNPN and SVGIG (reference sequence).

The CDR3 is CASRLAGGSYNEQFF. The DNA of the CDR3 is TGCGCCAGTCGACTAGCGGGAGGGTCCTACAATGAGCAGTTCTTC. The V gene is TRBV10-2, the J gene TRBJ2-1; TRBD2 agrees at 14 bases. V shed 9 bases, J shed 1 base, and the junction held 2 bases outside the gene matches. The CDR3 sequence is 15 residues long. Germline values: CDR1 WSHSY, CDR2 SAAADI.

The V gene is TRBV2, the J gene TRBJ2-2, with D tentatively TRBD1 (5 bases). Germline lookup yields CDR1 SNHLY and CDR2 FYNNEI. With 4 bases removed from V and 2 bases from J, the gap between germline ends came to 14 bases. CDR3 length: 16 residues. CDR3 sequence reads: CASSATHRTNTGELFF. The CDR3 nucleotides read TGTGCCAGCAGTGCCACCCATCGGACAAACACCGGGGAGCTGTTTTTT.

J is TRBJ1-1 and V is TRBV7-2; D call uncertain. The CDR3 has 13 residues. Between the trimmed V and J ends, which lost 5 bases and 8 bases, there was a span of 15 bases. Germline V lookup: CDR1 SGHTA, CDR2 FQGNSA. CDR3 bases: TGTGCCAGCAGCCGAAAGATCGGTCCCGAAGCTTTCTTT. It codes for CASSRKIGPEAFF.

This clone came up once. The chain combines TRBV7-9 with TRBJ2-7; 12 nucleotides align to TRBD1. CDR1 is SEHNR and CDR2 is FQNEAQ in the germline V gene (reference sequence). V lost 3 bases and J lost 6; bases outside the gene matches: 6. The CDR3 extends over 15 amino acids. The CDR3 nucleotides read TGTGCCAGCAGCTTGGGGGGACAGGGGGCGGGCGAGCAGTACTTC. The encoded protein is CASSLGGQGAGEQYF.

The J gene is TRBJ1-5, the V gene TRBV7-8, with D unresolved. The CDR3 has 15 residues. Germline V gene data show CDR1 as SGHVS and CDR2 as FQNEAQ. V lost 5 bases to trimming and J lost 2 bases, with 13 bases between them. Here the CDR3 reads CASSPEAGGNQPQHF. The CDR3 DNA is TGTGCCAGCAGCCCTGAGGCGGGAGGCAATCAGCCCCAGCATTTT. The full variable domain, its missing parts supplied by reference TRBV7-8 and TRBJ1-5, is GAGVSQSPRYKVAKRGQDVALRCDPISGHVSLFWYQQALGQGPEFLTYFQNEAQLDKSGLPSDRFFAERPEGSVSTLKIQRTQQEDSAVYLCASSPEAGGNQPQHFGDGTRLSIL.

The chain joins TRBV18 to TRBJ1-2; D is unclear. Germline-derived CDR1 and CDR2 are KGHSH and LQKENI. This CDR3 comprises 15 residues. The ends were cut back, 2 bases at V and 0 bases at J, with 10 bases in the middle. As DNA, the CDR3 is TGTGCCAGCTCACCAGAGGCGAGAGCTAACTATGGCTACACCTTC. It encodes CASSPEARANYGYTF.

This chain uses TRBV10-1 with TRBJ2-1; 10 nucleotides align to TRBD2. V trimming: 0 bases; J trimming: 8 bases; junction bases outside the gene matches: 1. Germline CDR1 reads WNHNN; CDR2 reads SYGVQD (reference sequence). The CDR3 runs to 14 residues. This CDR3 is CASSESGLAYEQFF. The CDR3 DNA follows: TGCGCCAGCAGTGAGTCGGGACTAGCGTATGAGCAGTTCTTC.

DNA of the CDR3: TGCGCCAGCAGGGGGGAGCTAGCGGGAGGGCCTCGCACCGGGGAGCTGTTTTTT. This sequence encodes CASRGELAGGPRTGELFF. The chain has TRBV4-1 and TRBJ2-2, with TRBD2 identical over 12 bases. The CDR3 is made up of 18 amino acids. Germline V gives CDR1 MGHRA, CDR2 YSYEKL. The trim removed 6 bases at V and 4 bases at J, leaving 12 bases unmatched.

The CDR3 protein is CASKERRALYNEQFF. Written as DNA, the CDR3 is TGTGCCAGCAAAGAAAGGAGGGCCTTATACAATGAGCAGTTCTTC. The chain has TRBV28 and TRBJ2-1; a weak D match, TRBD2 (6 bases). The CDR3 length is 15 residues. The V gene lost 7 bases and the J gene lost 4 bases, with 17 bases spanning the gap. Germline assignment: CDR1 MDHEN and CDR2 SYDVKM.

The chain recombines TRBV5-6 with TRBJ2-7, with D possibly TRBD1 on 6 matching bases. The ends were cut back, 7 bases at V and 4 bases at J, with 24 bases in the middle. In germline, CDR1 is SGHDT, CDR2 YYEEEE. The CDR3 loop spans 16 amino acids. Here the CDR3 DNA reads TGTGCCAGCTCCAATCCCTGGGGCAGGGGACAATACGAGCAGTACTTC. This sequence encodes CASSNPWGRGQYEQYF. Full variable domain (remainder filled in from reference TRBV5-6 and TRBJ2-7): DAGVTQSPTHLIKTRGQQVTLRCSPKSGHDTVSWYQQALGQGPQFIFQYYEEEERQRGNFPDRFSGHQFPNYSSELNVNALLLGDSALYLCASSNPWGRGQYEQYFGPGTRLTVT.

The chain is built from TRBV6-1 and TRBJ2-4; D remains unclear. The V end lost 4 bases, the J end lost 0 bases, and 13 bases lay between the germline ends. The CDR3 is made up of 16 amino acids. CDR1 MNHNS and CDR2 SASEGT come from the germline V gene. The CDR3 DNA sequence: TGTGCCAGCAGTGCACAGAGAAACTTAGCCAAAAACATTCAGTACTTC. Amino acid sequence: CASSAQRNLAKNIQYF.

The rearrangement links TRBV27 to TRBJ2-7; weak D call: TRBD2 (5 bases). This CDR3 spans 15 amino acids. The V gene lost 6 bases and the J gene lost 2 bases, with 17 bases spanning the gap. Per the germline V gene, CDR1 is MNHEY and CDR2 is SMNVEV (reference sequence). The CDR3 DNA sequence: TGTGCCAGCAGCCCGCCGAGGGTGACGGCCTACGAGCAGTACTTC. As protein: CASSPPRVTAYEQYF.

The genes are TRBV6-5 and TRBJ1-2; D may be TRBD1 (6 bases). This CDR3 has 13 amino acids. Trimming stripped 10 bases from V and 10 bases from J, with 22 bases between. From germline, CDR1 is MNHEY and CDR2 SVGAGI. For the CDR3, the DNA is TGTGCCACCTCGGACAGAACCTTCGGGTACTACACCTTC. The encoded protein is CATSDRTFGYYTF.

This clone was observed a handful of times. This chain joins TRBV7-3 and TRBJ2-1; 11 bases align to TRBD2. Germline trimming cut 5 bases from V and 5 bases from J; bases unmatched to any gene: 5. Germline CDR1 and CDR2: SGHTA and FQGTGA. The CDR3 runs 15 residues. CDR3 sequence: CASSRGLADNNEQFF. The CDR3 DNA follows: TGTGCCAGCAGCAGGGGACTAGCGGATAACAATGAGCAGTTCTTC.

The chain links TRBV27 to TRBJ1-5; no reliable D call. The germline gives CDR1 MNHEY, CDR2 SMNVEV (reference sequence). The CDR3 spans 13 residues. V was pared by 5 bases and J by 3 bases, with 8 bases between. The DNA for the CDR3 is TGTGCCAGCAGTCCAGGATTCAATCAGCCCCAGCATTTT. As protein: CASSPGFNQPQHF.

The rearrangement joins TRBV7-6 to TRBJ2-3; TRBD2 is a possible D gene (6 bases). Trimming took 1 base from V and 2 from J, leaving 10 bases between them. The germline CDR1 and CDR2 sequences are SGHVS and FNYEAQ. The CDR3 contains 15 residues. The CDR3 nucleotides read TGTGCCAGCAGCTTAGAACAGGACTACACAGATACGCAGTATTTT. Its translation: CASSLEQDYTDTQYF.

J is TRBJ1-4 and V is TRBV6-5; D unclear. Germline V CDR1 and CDR2: MNHEY, SVGAGI. The V end lost 0 bases, the J end lost 7 bases, and 9 bases lay between the germline ends. The CDR3 has 14 amino acids. DNA for the CDR3: TGTGCCAGCAGTTACTCGACTCTGGGTGAAAAACTGTTTTTT. As protein: CASSYSTLGEKLFF.

The chain recombines TRBV19 with TRBJ1-1, with D possibly matching TRBD1 (6 bases). The CDR3 is 12 amino acids. The germline CDR1 and CDR2 sequences are LNHDA and SQIVND (reference sequence). V shed 9 bases and J shed 0 bases, with 8 bases lying between them. CDR3 bases: TGTGCCAGCAGGGACATGAACACTGAAGCTTTCTTT. This encodes CASRDMNTEAFF.

V usage is TRBV5-6 and J usage is TRBJ2-7, with TRBD2 matching 7 bases. J was trimmed by 2 bases and V by 4 bases; bases with no gene match: 9. This CDR3 region has 15 residues. The V gene's germline CDR1 is SGHDT and CDR2 YYEEEE. The CDR3 sequence: CASSKIGGRAYEQYF. The CDR3 DNA reads TGTGCCAGCAGCAAGATTGGGGGGAGGGCCTACGAGCAGTACTTC.

This clone was seen just once. The V and J genes are TRBV5-6 and TRBJ2-5; TRBD2 might be the D (5 bases). CDR1 SGHDT and CDR2 YYEEEE come from the germline V gene. This CDR3 region has 15 residues. V gave up 2 bases and J gave up 1 base, with 12 bases separating them. For the CDR3, the DNA is TGTGCCAGCAGCTTACTAGTAGTAGTCCAAGAGACCCAGTACTTC. Its protein is CASSLLVVVQETQYF.

The chain carries TRBV11-2 and TRBJ2-7; TRBD1 is a possible D gene (6 bases). Germline values: CDR1 SGHAT, CDR2 FQNNGV. The V gene lost 2 bases and the J gene lost 5 bases, with 7 bases spanning the gap. The CDR3 runs 12 residues. In nucleotides, the CDR3 is TGTGCCAGCAGCTTATCAGGGGACGAGCAGTACTTC. Translating gives CASSLSGDEQYF.

Written as DNA, the CDR3 is TGTGCCAGCAGGAACCCAGGACTAGCGTGGGAAGAGACCCAGTACTTC. Translation: CASRNPGLAWEETQYF. V usage is TRBV2 and J usage is TRBJ2-5, with 9 bases aligning to TRBD2. V lost 6 bases, J lost 3 bases, and 11 bases stayed unmatched. The CDR3 has 16 amino acids. CDR1 is SNHLY, CDR2 FYNNEI, per germline.

V usage is TRBV10-2 and J usage is TRBJ1-1; D is perhaps TRBD1 (5 bases). The CDR3 consists of 13 residues. Per the germline V gene, CDR1 is WSHSY and CDR2 is SAAADI. Trimming stripped 7 bases from V and 5 bases from J, with 14 bases between. The CDR3 spells CASTLQVGTEAFF. The CDR3, as DNA: TGCGCCAGCACGTTACAGGTAGGGACTGAAGCTTTCTTT.

A remark on this clone: The junction differs from germline at one of its ends, possibly a read error. J is TRBJ2-3 and V is TRBV7-7; 10 bases are shared with TRBD2. This CDR3 region has 15 residues. CDR1 is SSHAT, CDR2 FNYEAQ, per germline (reference sequence). As DNA, the CDR3 is TGTGCTAGCAGCCTGGGACTAGCGAGTACAGATACGCAGTATTTT. Its translation is CASSLGLASTDTQYF.

The chain's CDR3 is CASSLSGGADQETQYF. The CDR3 nucleotides are TGTGCCAGCAGCTTATCGGGGGGGGCGGACCAAGAGACCCAGTACTTC. V usage is TRBV13 and J usage is TRBJ2-5, with 8 bases matching TRBD2. CDR1 is PRHDT, CDR2 FYEKMQ, per germline (reference sequence). Trimming cost V 2 bases and J 0 bases; bases outside gene matches: 5. This CDR3 contains 16 residues.

The J gene is TRBJ2-6, the V gene TRBV27; 8 nucleotides align to TRBD1. J gave up 0 bases and V 5 bases, and 12 bases lay outside the gene matches. The CDR3 extends over 19 amino acids. Germline V gene data show CDR1 as MNHEY and CDR2 as SMNVEV (reference sequence). CDR3 nucleotide sequence: TGTGCCAGCAGTCTGTTGACAGGGGACCTGATCTCTGGGGCCAACGTCCTGACTTTC. This codes for CASSLLTGDLISGANVLTF.

The V call is TRBV5-1, the J call TRBJ2-1, with 11 positions matching TRBD2. The V gene's germline CDR1 is SGHRS and CDR2 YFSETQ. V lost 3 bases to trimming and J lost 2 bases; unmatched junction nucleotides: 1. The CDR3 is made up of 15 amino acids. DNA of the CDR3: TGCGCCAGCAGCTCGACTAGCGGGGCCTACAATGAGCAGTTCTTC. Encoded protein: CASSSTSGAYNEQFF. The full variable domain, rest sourced from reference TRBV5-1 and TRBJ2-1, is KAGVTQTPRYLIKTRGQQVTLSCSPISGHRSVSWYQQTPGQGLQFLFEYFSETQRNKGNFPGRFSGRQFSNSRSEMNVSTLELGDSALYLCASSSTSGAYNEQFFGPGTRLTVL.

The chain links TRBV5-6 to TRBJ2-1, with D perhaps TRBD2 (6 bases). The CDR3 extends over 13 amino acids. Trimming took off 2 bases at V and 7 bases at J, with 10 bases between the two ends. Per germline, CDR1 SGHDT and CDR2 YYEEEE. The CDR3 spells CASSLIGGNEQFF. CDR3 in DNA: TGTGCCAGCAGCTTAATCGGGGGTAATGAGCAGTTCTTC.